The 2 T cell receptor beta chains below were found in one sample sequenced in a study of human T cells and chemical hapten exposure. TCRdb processed the RACE reads anew with MiXCR; each CDR3 protein has one entry. The sample includes 65,000 to 90,000 distinct CDR3 sequences, about 14% of them seen just once. Stated time point: pre-sensitization, week 0. Treatment given: therapeutic diphenylcyclopropenone sensitization with weekly scalp DPC. The specimen comprised whole blood, sampled in connection with sensitization to the hapten diphenylcyclopropenone (DPC). Source of these receptors: a woman aged 45 to 65 with alopecia areata. Some clones in this sample may be carry-over from other donors' samples.

The chain carries TRBV5-5 and TRBJ2-5, with D hard to call. The CDR3 totals 16 residues. Deletions cut 1 base from V and 2 bases from J, with 15 bases between. Germline assignment: CDR1 SGHKS and CDR2 YYEKEE (reference sequence). The CDR3, as DNA: TGTGCCAGCAGCTTGCGTCCCGGGCTAGAGCAAGAGACCCAGTACTTC. Protein: CASSLRPGLEQETQYF.

This clonotype has ten or more counts. The rearrangement uses TRBV28 and TRBJ2-3, with 14 bases matching TRBD2. The CDR3 covers 15 residues. CDR1 MDHEN and CDR2 SYDVKM come from the germline V gene. Trimming at V came to 6 bases and at J to 5 bases, leaving 4 bases not matched to a gene. The CDR3 nucleotides are TGTGCCAGCAGAACCGGGACTAGCGGGAGAGATACGCAGTATTTT. Translating gives CASRTGTSGRDTQYF.